These 3 T cell receptor beta chains were sequenced from one sample in a study of T-cell memory formation after mild COVID-19. TCRdb reprocessed the 5' RACE reads with MiXCR, giving one entry per CDR3 protein. The top ten hold approximately 12% of the sample, which has under 400,000 distinct CDR3 sequences, around 21% seen once. Sequenced material: PBMCs or a T cell subset sorted from them (not recorded which). The receptors come from an adult woman who had mild COVID-19 (a few samples of this study predate the infection). Cell type and time point are not known.

The chain couples TRBV7-9 to TRBJ1-2; the D is unclear. The CDR3 runs to 13 residues. CDR1 is SEHNR and CDR2 is FQNEAQ in the germline V gene (reference sequence). Trimming pared 10 bases from V and 8 bases from J, leaving 20 bases between. The CDR3 sequence is CATVGPGLVGYTF. The DNA for the CDR3 is TGTGCCACCGTAGGGCCCGGTTTGGTGGGCTACACCTTC. The complete variable domain, with remaining parts taken from reference TRBV7-9 and TRBJ1-2, reads DTGVSQNPRHKITKRGQNVTFRCDPISEHNRLYWYRQTLGQGPEFLTYFQNEAQLEKSRLLSDRFSAERPKGSFSTLEIQRTEQGDSAMYLCATVGPGLVGYTFGSGTRLTVV.

There are a few counts of this clonotype. The V gene is TRBV2, the J gene TRBJ1-2, with TRBD1 matching 9 bases. CDR1 is SNHLY and CDR2 is FYNNEI in the germline V gene. CDR3 length equals 13 residues. Losses at the gene ends were 1 base for V and 6 bases for J; bases not matched to a gene: 0. CDR3 nucleotide sequence: TGTGCCAGCAGTGAAGGGACAGGGGATGGCTACACCTTC. Amino acid sequence: CASSEGTGDGYTF.

The genes are TRBV20-1 and TRBJ1-2; 12 nucleotides line up with TRBD1. The V gene's germline CDR1 is DFQATT and CDR2 SNEGSKA (reference sequence). The CDR3 contains 13 residues. In nucleotides, the CDR3 is TGCAGCCAACCGGGACAGGGGGCGCGGGGCTACACCTTC. Translation: CSQPGQGARGYTF.